This T cell receptor (beta chain) was sequenced during a study of shared clonotypes between healthy human individuals. Study outcomes and limitations: Read depth was anticipated to influence clonotype sharing among donors.

A note on this clone: Its antigen is not identified.

Those who donated, Caucasian adults without exception, all lived in Nashville, Tennessee. The assay used deep level. Every subset had its genomic DNA shared out evenly among several immunoSEQ plates. Libraries were prepared by immunoSEQ multiplex PCR; TCRdb keeps only in-frame clonotypes and omits some of them. The profile shows about 2.4 million clones, 90% to 95% of them singletons. This CDR3 region has 17 residues. CDR1 SGHRS and CDR2 YFSETQ come from the germline V gene. The junction had 13 bases not matched to a gene; V was cut back by 5 bases and J by 4 bases. The J gene is TRBJ2-5, the V gene TRBV5-1; the match to TRBD1 covers 11 bases. The sequence derives from a man aged 18 to 35 in good health. Sequences were obtained from naive CD4+ T cells sorted from blood. Subset indicated: CD45RA+ positively selected. The CDR3 nucleotides are TGCGCCAGCAGTTTTGTGCCGCCGGGACAGGGGGGAGAGACCCAGTACTTC. This codes for CASSFVPPGQGGETQYF.